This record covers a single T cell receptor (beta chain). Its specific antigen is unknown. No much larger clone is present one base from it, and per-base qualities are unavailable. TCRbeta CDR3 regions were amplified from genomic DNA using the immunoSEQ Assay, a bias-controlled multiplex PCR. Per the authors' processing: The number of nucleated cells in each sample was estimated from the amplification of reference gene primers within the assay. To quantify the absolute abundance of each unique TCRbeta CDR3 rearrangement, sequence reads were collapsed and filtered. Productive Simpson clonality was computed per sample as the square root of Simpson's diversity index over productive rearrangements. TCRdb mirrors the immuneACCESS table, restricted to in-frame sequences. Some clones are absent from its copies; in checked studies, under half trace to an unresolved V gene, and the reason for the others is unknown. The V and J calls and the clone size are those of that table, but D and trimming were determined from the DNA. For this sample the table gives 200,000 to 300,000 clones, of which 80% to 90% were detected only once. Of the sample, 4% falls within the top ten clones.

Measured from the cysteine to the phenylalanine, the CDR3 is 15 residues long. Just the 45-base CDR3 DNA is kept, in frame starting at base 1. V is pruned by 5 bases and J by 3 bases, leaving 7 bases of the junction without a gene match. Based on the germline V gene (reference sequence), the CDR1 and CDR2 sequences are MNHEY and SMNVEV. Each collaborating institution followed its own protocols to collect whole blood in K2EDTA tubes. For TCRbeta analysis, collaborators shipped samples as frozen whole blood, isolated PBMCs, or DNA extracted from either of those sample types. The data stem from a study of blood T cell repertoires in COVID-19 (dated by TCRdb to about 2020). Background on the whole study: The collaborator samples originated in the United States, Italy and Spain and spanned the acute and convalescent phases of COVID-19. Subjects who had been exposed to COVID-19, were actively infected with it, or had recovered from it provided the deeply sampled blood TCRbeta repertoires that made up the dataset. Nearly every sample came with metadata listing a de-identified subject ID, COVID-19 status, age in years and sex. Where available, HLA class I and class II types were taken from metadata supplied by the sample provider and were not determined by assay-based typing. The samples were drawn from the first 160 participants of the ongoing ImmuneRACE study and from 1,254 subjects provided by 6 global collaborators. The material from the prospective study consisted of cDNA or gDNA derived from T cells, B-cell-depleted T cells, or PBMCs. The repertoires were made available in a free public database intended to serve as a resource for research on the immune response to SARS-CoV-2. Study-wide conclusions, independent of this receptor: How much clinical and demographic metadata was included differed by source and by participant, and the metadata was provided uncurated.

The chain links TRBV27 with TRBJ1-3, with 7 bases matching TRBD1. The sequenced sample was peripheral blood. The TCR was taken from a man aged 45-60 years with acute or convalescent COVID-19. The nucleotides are TGTGCCAGCAGTCCGGAGACAGGGCGTGGAAACACCATATATTTT. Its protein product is CASSPETGRGNTIYF.